This is a list of T cell receptor beta chains from one sample in a study of T cell responses to AZD1222 COVID-19 vaccine. Measured with immunoSEQ multiplex PCR; TCRdb has only the in-frame clones, and not every one. The sample records about 150,000 clones, about 89% being singletons. The sample here was peripheral blood, taken 28 days after the second dose of the MenACWY control vaccine. The receptors stem from an adult who received the MenACWY meningococcal vaccine as a control. The CDR3 runs from the conserved cysteine through the conserved F or W. Fields, in order: clone size, J gene, V gene, D gene, CDR3 protein, CDR3 DNA. D genes are given only for firm matches. Part of the rows lack a size; the others show once, few, many or a class for expanded clones.

NA TRBJ1-1 TRBV9 TRBD1 CASSERPGQGNTEAFF TGTGCCAGCAGCGAGCGACCGGGACAGGGAAACACTGAAGCTTTCTTT
NA TRBJ1-1 TRBV29-1 TRBD1 CSVRLDRDGAFF TGCAGCGTCCGTTTAGACAGGGATGGGGCTTTCTTT
NA TRBJ2-5 TRBV7-2 TRBD2 CASSTGLAGETQYF TGTGCCAGCAGCACAGGACTAGCGGGAGAGACCCAGTACTTC
NA TRBJ1-1 TRBV11-2 NA CASGNTEAFF TGTGCCAGCGGGAACACTGAAGCTTTCTTT
NA TRBJ1-6 TRBV19 NA CASSTRQTGNSPLHF TGTGCCAGTAGTACCCGACAGACGGGTAATTCACCCCTCCACTTT
NA TRBJ2-3 TRBV11-3 TRBD2 CASSSRASGGALDTQYF TGTGCCAGCAGCTCTCGGGCTAGCGGGGGGGCCCTCGATACGCAGTATTTT
NA TRBJ2-7 TRBV14 NA CASSQRQAYEQYF TGTGCCAGCAGCCAAAGACAGGCGTACGAGCAGTACTTC
once TRBJ2-2 TRBV5-1 NA CASSSLTGTNTGELFF TGCGCCAGCAGCTCGTTGACAGGAACGAACACCGGGGAGCTGTTTTTT
NA TRBJ1-5 TRBV12-5 NA CASGLVEQPQHF TGTGCTAGTGGTTTGGTAGAGCAGCCCCAGCATTTT
NA TRBJ1-2 TRBV6-5 NA CASGTPGGYGYTF TGTGCCAGCGGAACACCTGGGGGCTATGGCTACACCTTC
NA TRBJ1-5 TRBV21-1 NA CASSNGVGGGNQPQHF NA
NA TRBJ1-2 TRBV10-1 NA CASSDDRDYGYTF TGCGCCAGCAGTGATGACCGTGACTATGGCTACACCTTC
NA TRBJ2-7 TRBV6-5 NA CASSFGKPYEQYF TGTGCCAGCAGTTTTGGCAAACCCTACGAGCAGTACTTC
NA TRBJ2-4 TRBV5-1 TRBD2 CASSLGASGKNIQYF TGCGCCAGCAGCTTGGGAGCTAGCGGCAAAAACATTCAGTACTTC
NA TRBJ2-1 TRBV2 TRBD2 CASSRSGISYEQFF TGTGCCAGCAGCCGCAGCGGGATCTCCTATGAGCAGTTCTTC
few TRBJ2-3 TRBV6-1 NA CASSELVGATDTQYF TGTGCCAGCAGTGAATTGGTGGGAGCAACAGATACGCAGTATTTT
NA TRBJ2-3 TRBV15 NA CATSREGVWDTDTQYF TGTGCCACCAGCAGAGAGGGGGTTTGGGACACAGATACGCAGTATTTT
NA TRBJ2-2 TRBV6-2/TRBV6-3 NA CASSYVGRNTGELFF TGTGCCAGCAGTTACGTCGGGAGGAACACCGGGGAGCTGTTTTTT
NA TRBJ2-3 TRBV6-6 TRBD2 CASNSGGARTDTQYF TGTGCCAGCAATAGCGGGGGGGCTCGCACAGATACGCAGTATTTT
NA TRBJ2-5 TRBV30 TRBD1 CAWTRQGIQETQYF TGTGCCTGGACCCGACAGGGGATACAAGAGACCCAGTACTTC
NA TRBJ2-3 TRBV6-5 NA CASSYLGATDTQYF TGTGCCAGCAGTTACCTGGGGGCGACAGATACGCAGTATTTT